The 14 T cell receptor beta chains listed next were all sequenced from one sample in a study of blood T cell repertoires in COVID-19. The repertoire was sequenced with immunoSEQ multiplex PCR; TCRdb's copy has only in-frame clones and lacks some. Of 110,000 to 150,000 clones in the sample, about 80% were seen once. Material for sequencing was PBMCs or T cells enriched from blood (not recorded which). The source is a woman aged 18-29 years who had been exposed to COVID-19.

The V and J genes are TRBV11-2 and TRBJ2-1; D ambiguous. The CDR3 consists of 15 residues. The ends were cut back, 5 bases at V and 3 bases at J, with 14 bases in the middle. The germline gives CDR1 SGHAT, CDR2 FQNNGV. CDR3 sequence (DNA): TGTGCCAGCAGCCCATCCCAGCCAGGCTACAATGAGCAGTTCTTC. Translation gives CASSPSQPGYNEQFF.

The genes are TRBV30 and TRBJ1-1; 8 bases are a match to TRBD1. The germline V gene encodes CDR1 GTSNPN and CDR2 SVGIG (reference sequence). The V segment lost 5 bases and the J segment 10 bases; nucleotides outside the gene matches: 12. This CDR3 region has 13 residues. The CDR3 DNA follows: TGTGCCTGGGATGGAACAGGGGGACGCCTAGCTTTCTTT. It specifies CAWDGTGGRLAFF. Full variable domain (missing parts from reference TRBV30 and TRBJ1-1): SQTIHQWPATLVQPVGSPLSLECTVEGTSNPNLYWYRQAAGRGLQLLFYSVGIGQISSEVPQNLSASRPQDRQFILSSKKLLLSDSGFYLCAWDGTGGRLAFFGQGTRLTVV.

The CDR3 loop reads CATSRAGGNEQYF. CDR3 DNA: TGTGCCACCAGCAGGGCGGGAGGGAACGAGCAGTACTTC. This chain links TRBV15 with TRBJ2-7, with TRBD2 identical over 9 bases. The CDR3 has 13 residues. Germline CDR1 LNHNV, CDR2 YYDKDF (reference sequence). The trim removed 3 bases at V and 5 bases at J, leaving 2 bases unmatched.

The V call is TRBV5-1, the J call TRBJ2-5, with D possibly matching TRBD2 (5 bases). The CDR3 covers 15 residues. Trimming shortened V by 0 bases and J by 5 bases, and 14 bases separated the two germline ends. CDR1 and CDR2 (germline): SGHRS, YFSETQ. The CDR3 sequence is CASSLVAPLSETQYF. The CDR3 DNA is TGCGCCAGCAGCTTGGTAGCGCCTTTATCCGAGACCCAGTACTTC. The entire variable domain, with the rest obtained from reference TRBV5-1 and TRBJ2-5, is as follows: KAGVTQTPRYLIKTRGQQVTLSCSPISGHRSVSWYQQTPGQGLQFLFEYFSETQRNKGNFPGRFSGRQFSNSRSEMNVSTLELGDSALYLCASSLVAPLSETQYFGPGTRLLVL.

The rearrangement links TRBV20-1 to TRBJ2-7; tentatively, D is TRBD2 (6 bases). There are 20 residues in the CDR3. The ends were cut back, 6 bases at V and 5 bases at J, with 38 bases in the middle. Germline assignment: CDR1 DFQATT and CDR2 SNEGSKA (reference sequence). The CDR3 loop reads CSASYLLALVVSWRIHEQYF. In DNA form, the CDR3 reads TGCAGTGCCAGTTACCTCCTAGCGCTTGTTGTTAGCTGGAGGATCCACGAGCAGTACTTC.

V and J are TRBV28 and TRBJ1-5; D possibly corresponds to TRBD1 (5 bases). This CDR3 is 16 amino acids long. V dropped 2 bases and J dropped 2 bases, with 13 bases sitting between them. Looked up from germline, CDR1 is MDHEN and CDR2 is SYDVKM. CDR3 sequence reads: CASSLKTASGNQPQHF. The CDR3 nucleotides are TGTGCCAGCAGTTTAAAGACAGCCTCGGGCAATCAGCCCCAGCATTTT.

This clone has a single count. Here the CDR3 reads CASSRLTSPGNVDTQYF. The CDR3 region has the DNA TGTGCCAGCAGCCGACTTACTAGCCCGGGGAATGTGGATACGCAGTATTTT. The chain couples TRBV27 to TRBJ2-3, with a tentative D call TRBD2 (6 bases). The CDR3 consists of 17 residues. Germline V CDR1 and CDR2: MNHEY, SMNVEV (reference sequence). Trimming stripped 6 bases from V and 6 bases from J, with 25 bases between.

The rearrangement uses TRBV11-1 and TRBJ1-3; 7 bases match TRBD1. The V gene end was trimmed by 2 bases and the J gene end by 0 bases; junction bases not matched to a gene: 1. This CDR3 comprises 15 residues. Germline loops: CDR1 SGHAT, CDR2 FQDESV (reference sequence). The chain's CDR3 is CASSLTGDSGNTIYF. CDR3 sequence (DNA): TGTGCCAGCAGCTTAACAGGGGACTCTGGAAACACCATATATTTT.

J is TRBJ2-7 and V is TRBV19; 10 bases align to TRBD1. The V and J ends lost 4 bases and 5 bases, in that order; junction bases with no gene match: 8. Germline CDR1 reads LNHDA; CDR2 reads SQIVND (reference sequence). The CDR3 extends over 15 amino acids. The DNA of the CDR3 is TGTGCCAGTAGTAAAGCCGGGACAGGGGTTCACGAGCAGTACTTC. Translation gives CASSKAGTGVHEQYF.

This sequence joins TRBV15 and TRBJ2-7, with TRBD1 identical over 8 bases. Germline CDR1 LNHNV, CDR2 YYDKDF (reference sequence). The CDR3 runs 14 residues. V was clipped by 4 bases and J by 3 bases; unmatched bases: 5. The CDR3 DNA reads TGTGCCACCAGCACCCGGGACAGGCACTACGAGCAGTACTTC. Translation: CATSTRDRHYEQYF. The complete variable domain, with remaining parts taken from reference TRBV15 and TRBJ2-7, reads DAMVIQNPRYQVTQFGKPVTLSCSQTLNHNVMYWYQQKSSQAPKLLFHYYDKDFNNEADTPDNFQSRRPNTSFCFLDIRSPGLGDTAMYLCATSTRDRHYEQYFGPGTRLTVT.

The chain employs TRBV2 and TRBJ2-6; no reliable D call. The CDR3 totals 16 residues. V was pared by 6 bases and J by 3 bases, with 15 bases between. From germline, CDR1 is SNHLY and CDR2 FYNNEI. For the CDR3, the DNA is TGTGCCAGCAGAAGGTTAGCCACCTTTGGGGCCAACGTCCTGACTTTC. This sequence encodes CASRRLATFGANVLTF.

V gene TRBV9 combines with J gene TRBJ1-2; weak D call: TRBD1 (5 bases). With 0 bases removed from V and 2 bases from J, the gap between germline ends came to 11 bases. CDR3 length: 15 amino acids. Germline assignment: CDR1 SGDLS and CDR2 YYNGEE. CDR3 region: CASSVGGLINYGYTF. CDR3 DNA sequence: TGTGCCAGCAGCGTAGGGGGACTGATAAACTATGGCTACACCTTC.

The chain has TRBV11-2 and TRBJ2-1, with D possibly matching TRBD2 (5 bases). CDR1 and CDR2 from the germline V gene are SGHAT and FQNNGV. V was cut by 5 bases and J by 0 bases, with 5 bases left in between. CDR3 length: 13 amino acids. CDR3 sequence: CASSGSSYNEQFF. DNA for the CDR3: TGTGCCAGCAGCGGGAGCTCCTACAATGAGCAGTTCTTC.

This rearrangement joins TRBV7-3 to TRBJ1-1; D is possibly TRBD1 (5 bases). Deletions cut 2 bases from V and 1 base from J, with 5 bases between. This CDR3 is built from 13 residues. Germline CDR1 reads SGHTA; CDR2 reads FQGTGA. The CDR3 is CASSLGQNTEAFF. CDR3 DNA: TGTGCCAGCAGCTTAGGACAGAACACTGAAGCTTTCTTT.